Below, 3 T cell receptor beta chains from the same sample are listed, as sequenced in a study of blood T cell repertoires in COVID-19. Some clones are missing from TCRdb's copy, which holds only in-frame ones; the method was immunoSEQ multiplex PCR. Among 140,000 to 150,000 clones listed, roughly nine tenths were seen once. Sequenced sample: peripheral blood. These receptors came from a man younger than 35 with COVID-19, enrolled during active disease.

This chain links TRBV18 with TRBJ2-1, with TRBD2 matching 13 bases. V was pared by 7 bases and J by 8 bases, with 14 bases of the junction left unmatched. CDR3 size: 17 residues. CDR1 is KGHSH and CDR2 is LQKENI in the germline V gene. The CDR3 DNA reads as TGTGCCAGCTGTCTGGCAGCCGGACTAGCGGGAGACTATGAGCAGTTCTTC. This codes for CASCLAAGLAGDYEQFF.

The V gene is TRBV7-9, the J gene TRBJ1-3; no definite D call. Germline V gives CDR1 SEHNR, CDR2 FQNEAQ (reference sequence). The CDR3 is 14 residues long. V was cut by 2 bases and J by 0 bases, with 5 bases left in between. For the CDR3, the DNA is TGTGCCAGCAGCTTATCCCGCTCTGGAAACACCATATATTTT. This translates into CASSLSRSGNTIYF.

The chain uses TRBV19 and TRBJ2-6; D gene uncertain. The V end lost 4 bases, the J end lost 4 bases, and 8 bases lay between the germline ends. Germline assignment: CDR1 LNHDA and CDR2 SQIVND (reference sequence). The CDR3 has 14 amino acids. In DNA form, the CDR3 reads TGTGCCAGTAGTAAACTATCAGGGGCCAACGTCCTGACTTTC. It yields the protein CASSKLSGANVLTF.